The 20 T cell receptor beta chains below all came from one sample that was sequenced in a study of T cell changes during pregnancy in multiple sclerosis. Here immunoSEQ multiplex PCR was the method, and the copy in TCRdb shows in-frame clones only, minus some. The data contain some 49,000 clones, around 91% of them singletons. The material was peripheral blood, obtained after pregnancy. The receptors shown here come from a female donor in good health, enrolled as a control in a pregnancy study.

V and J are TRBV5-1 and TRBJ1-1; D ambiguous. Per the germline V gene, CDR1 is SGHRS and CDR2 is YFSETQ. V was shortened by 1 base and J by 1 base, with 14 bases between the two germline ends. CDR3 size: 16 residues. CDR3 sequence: CASSLPPGAANTEAFF. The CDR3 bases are TGCGCCAGCAGCTTGCCCCCAGGCGCAGCGAACACTGAAGCTTTCTTT.

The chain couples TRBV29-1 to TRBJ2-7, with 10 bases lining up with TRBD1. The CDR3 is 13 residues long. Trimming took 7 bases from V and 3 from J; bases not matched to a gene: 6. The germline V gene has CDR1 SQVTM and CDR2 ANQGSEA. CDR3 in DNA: TGCAGCGGGACCGGGACAGGGGACTACGAGCAGTACTTC. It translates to CSGTGTGDYEQYF.

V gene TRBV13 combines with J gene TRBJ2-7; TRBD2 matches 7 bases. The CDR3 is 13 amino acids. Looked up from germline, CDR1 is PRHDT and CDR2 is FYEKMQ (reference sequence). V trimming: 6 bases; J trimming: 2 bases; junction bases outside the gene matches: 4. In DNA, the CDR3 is TGTGCCAGCAGTTCCGGACTAGCCTACGAGCAGTACTTC. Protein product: CASSSGLAYEQYF.

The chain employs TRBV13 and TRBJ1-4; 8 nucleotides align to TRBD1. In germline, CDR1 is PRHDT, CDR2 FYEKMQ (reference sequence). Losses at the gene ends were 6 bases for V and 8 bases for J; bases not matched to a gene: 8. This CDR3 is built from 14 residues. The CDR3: CASRKRTGREKLFF. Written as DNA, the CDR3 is TGTGCCAGCAGAAAGAGGACAGGGCGGGAAAAACTGTTTTTT.

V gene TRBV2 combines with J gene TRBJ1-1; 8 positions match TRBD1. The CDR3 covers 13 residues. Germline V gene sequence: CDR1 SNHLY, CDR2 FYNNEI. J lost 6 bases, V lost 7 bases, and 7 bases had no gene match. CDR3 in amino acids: CASKTGGIPEAFF. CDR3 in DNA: TGTGCCAGCAAAACAGGGGGTATCCCTGAAGCTTTCTTT.

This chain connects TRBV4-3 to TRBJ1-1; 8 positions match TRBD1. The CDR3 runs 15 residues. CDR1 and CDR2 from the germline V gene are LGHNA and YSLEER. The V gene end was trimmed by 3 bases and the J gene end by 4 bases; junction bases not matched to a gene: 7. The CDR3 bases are TGCGCCAGCAGCCAGTCACAGGGGGTTGCCACTGAAGCTTTCTTT. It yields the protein CASSQSQGVATEAFF.

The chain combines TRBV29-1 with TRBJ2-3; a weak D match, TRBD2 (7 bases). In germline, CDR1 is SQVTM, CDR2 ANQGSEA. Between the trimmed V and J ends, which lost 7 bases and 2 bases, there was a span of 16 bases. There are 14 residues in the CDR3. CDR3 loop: CSASGGGVTDTQYF. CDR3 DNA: TGCAGCGCGTCCGGAGGGGGGGTCACAGATACGCAGTATTTT.

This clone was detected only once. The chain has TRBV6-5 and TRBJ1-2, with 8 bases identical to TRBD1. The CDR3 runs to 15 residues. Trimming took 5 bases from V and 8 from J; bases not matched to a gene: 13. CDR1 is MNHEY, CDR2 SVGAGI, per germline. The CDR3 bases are TGTGCCAGCAGTCCATCTCCAGGGGGCGCGGGGGGCTACACCTTC. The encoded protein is CASSPSPGGAGGYTF.

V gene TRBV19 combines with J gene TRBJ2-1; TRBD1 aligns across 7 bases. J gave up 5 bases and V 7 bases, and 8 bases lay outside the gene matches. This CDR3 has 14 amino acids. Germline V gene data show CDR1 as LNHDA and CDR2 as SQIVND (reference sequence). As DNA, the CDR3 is TGTGCCAGTACCCGCCAGGGGGTGGACAATGAGCAGTTCTTC. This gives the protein CASTRQGVDNEQFF.

This CDR3 is CASSPGQGLNQPQHF. The CDR3 nucleotides read TGTGCCAGTAGCCCGGGACAGGGTCTCAATCAGCCCCAGCATTTT. The chain recombines TRBV19 with TRBJ1-5; 9 nucleotides line up with TRBD1. This CDR3 comprises 15 residues. Germline-derived CDR1 and CDR2 are LNHDA and SQIVND (reference sequence). J was trimmed by 3 bases and V by 6 bases; bases with no gene match: 6. Looking up the rest from reference TRBV19 and TRBJ1-5 gives the full variable domain: DGGITQSPKYLFRKEGQNVTLSCEQNLNHDAMYWYRQDPGQGLRLIYYSQIVNDFQKGDIAEGYSVSREKKESFPLTVTSAQKNPTAFYLCASSPGQGLNQPQHFGDGTRLSIL.

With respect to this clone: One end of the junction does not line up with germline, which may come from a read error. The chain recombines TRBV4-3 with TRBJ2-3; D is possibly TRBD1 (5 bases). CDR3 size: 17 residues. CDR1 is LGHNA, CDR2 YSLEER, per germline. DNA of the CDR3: TGCGCCAGCAGCCAAGGGTGGGCAGGGAAGGGCACAGAAACGCAGTATTTT. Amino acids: CASSQGWAGKGTETQYF.

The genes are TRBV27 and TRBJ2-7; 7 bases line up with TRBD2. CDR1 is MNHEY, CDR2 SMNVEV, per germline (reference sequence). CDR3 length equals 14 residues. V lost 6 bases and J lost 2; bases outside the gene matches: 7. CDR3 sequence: CASSEGRGAYEQYF. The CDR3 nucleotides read TGTGCCAGCAGCGAAGGCCGGGGGGCCTACGAGCAGTACTTC.

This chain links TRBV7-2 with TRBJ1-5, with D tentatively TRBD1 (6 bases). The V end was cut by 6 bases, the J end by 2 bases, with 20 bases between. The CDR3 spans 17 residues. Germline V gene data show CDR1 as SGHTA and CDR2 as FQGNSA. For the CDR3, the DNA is TGTGCCAGCAGTTTCAGGGGCCGGGAGGTGGGCAATCAGCCCCAGCATTTT. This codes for CASSFRGREVGNQPQHF.

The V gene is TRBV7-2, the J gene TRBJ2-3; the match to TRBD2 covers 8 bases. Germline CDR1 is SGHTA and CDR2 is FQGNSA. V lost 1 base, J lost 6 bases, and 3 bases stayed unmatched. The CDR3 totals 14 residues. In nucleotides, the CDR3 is TGTGCCAGCAGCTTAGGGTGGACTAGCGATACGCAGTATTTT. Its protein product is CASSLGWTSDTQYF.

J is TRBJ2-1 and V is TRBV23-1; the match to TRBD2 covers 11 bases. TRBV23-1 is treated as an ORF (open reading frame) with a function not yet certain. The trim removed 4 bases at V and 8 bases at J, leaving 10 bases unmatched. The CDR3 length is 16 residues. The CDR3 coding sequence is TGCGCCAGCAGTCCCCGGCTAGCGGGGGGCGAGGATGAGCAGTTCTTC. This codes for CASSPRLAGGEDEQFF.

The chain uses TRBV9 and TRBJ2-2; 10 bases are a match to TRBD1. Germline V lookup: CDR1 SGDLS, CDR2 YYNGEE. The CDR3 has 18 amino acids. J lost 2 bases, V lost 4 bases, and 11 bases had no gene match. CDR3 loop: CASSPRTGGGFNTGELFF. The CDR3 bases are TGTGCCAGCAGCCCCCGGACAGGGGGAGGGTTTAACACCGGGGAGCTGTTTTTT.

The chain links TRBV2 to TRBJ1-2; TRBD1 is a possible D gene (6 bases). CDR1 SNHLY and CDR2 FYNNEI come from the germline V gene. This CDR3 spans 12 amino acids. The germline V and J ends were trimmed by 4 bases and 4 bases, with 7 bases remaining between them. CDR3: CASSGQAYGYTF. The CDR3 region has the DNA TGTGCCAGCAGTGGACAGGCCTATGGCTACACCTTC.

The CDR3 bases are TGTGCCAGCAGACTCACAGGGGTTGGGCTTGTCACTGAAGCTTTCTTT. Translating it yields CASRLTGVGLVTEAFF. The rearrangement links TRBV28 to TRBJ1-1, with 7 bases matching TRBD1. CDR1 MDHEN and CDR2 SYDVKM come from the germline V gene. Losses at the gene ends were 6 bases for V and 4 bases for J; bases not matched to a gene: 14. The CDR3 contains 16 residues.

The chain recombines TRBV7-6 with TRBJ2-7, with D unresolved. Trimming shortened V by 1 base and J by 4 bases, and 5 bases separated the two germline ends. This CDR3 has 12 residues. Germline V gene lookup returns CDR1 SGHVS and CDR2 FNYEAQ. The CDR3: CASSLESYEQYF. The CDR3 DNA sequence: TGTGCCAGCAGCTTAGAATCTTACGAGCAGTACTTC.

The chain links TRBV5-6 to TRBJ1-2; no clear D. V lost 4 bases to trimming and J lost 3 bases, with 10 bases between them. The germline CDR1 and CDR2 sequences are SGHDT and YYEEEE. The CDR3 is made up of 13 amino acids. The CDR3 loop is CASSRDGDYGYTF. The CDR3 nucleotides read TGTGCCAGCAGCCGGGATGGGGACTATGGCTACACCTTC. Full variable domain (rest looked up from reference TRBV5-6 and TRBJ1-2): DAGVTQSPTHLIKTRGQQVTLRCSPKSGHDTVSWYQQALGQGPQFIFQYYEEEERQRGNFPDRFSGHQFPNYSSELNVNALLLGDSALYLCASSRDGDYGYTFGSGTRLTVV.